A single sample is the source of the 15 T cell receptor beta chains below, sequenced in a study of blood T cell repertoires in COVID-19. Measured with immunoSEQ multiplex PCR; TCRdb has only the in-frame clones, and not every one. Here the sample spans about 160,000 clones, more than 80% being singletons. Material: peripheral blood. These receptors all come from a man in his 60s with acute or convalescent COVID-19.

The chain has TRBV2 and TRBJ2-7, with D possibly TRBD1 on 6 matching bases. The germline gives CDR1 SNHLY, CDR2 FYNNEI. The CDR3 length is 12 residues. Trimming removed 8 bases at V and 0 bases at J, with 8 bases between. The CDR3 loop is CASRDTSYEQYF. CDR3 coding DNA: TGTGCCAGCCGGGACACCTCCTACGAGCAGTACTTC. Full variable domain (remainder filled in from reference TRBV2 and TRBJ2-7): EPEVTQTPSHQVTQMGQEVILRCVPISNHLYFYWYRQILGQKVEFLVSFYNNEISEKSEIFDDQFSVERPDGSNFTLKIRSTKLEDSAMYFCASRDTSYEQYFGPGTRLTVT.

This chain uses TRBV5-8 with TRBJ1-5; 7 bases match TRBD1. Trimming cost V 0 bases and J 0 bases; bases outside gene matches: 3. The CDR3 spans 16 residues. The germline gives CDR1 SGHTS, CDR2 YDEGEE. In nucleotides, the CDR3 is TGTGCCAGCAGCTTGGGGGGACAGCTTAGCAATCAGCCCCAGCATTTT. This translates into CASSLGGQLSNQPQHF.

J is TRBJ2-2 and V is TRBV9, with 8 nucleotides matching TRBD2. V was clipped by 6 bases and J by 4 bases; unmatched bases: 11. Per the germline V gene, CDR1 is SGDLS and CDR2 is YYNGEE. The CDR3 consists of 16 residues. The DNA of the CDR3 is TGTGCCAGCACCGGGGGGGCGGCCCAGTTCACCGGGGAGCTGTTTTTT. Translated: CASTGGAAQFTGELFF.

The genes are TRBV7-2 and TRBJ2-3, with D possibly being TRBD1 (6 bases). Trimming cost V 1 base and J 1 base, with 12 bases left between them. This CDR3 comprises 16 residues. Germline CDR1 and CDR2: SGHTA and FQGNSA. CDR3 sequence (DNA): TGTGCCAGCAGCTTAGATACAGGGAGAGGCACAGATACGCAGTATTTT. It codes for CASSLDTGRGTDTQYF.

In DNA, the CDR3 is TGTGCCAGCGGACCACGACAGGGGCCTAATGAAAAACTGTTTTTT. Protein sequence: CASGPRQGPNEKLFF. The chain combines TRBV6-5 with TRBJ1-4; 8 nucleotides line up with TRBD1. The germline gives CDR1 MNHEY, CDR2 SVGAGI. With V trimmed by 8 bases and J by 3 bases, 8 bases remained unmatched. CDR3 size: 15 residues.

This rearrangement joins TRBV14 to TRBJ2-3; 14 bases fit TRBD2. Germline V lookup: CDR1 SGHDN, CDR2 FVKESK. CDR3 length: 16 residues. With V trimmed by 3 bases and J by 6 bases, 5 bases remained unmatched. CDR3 loop: CASSQTSGGAGDTQYF. The CDR3, as DNA: TGTGCCAGCAGCCAGACTAGCGGGGGGGCCGGGGATACGCAGTATTTT.

This chain joins TRBV5-1 and TRBJ2-2; the D gene is possibly TRBD2 (6 bases). The germline gives CDR1 SGHRS, CDR2 YFSETQ. Trimming shortened V by 2 bases and J by 4 bases, and 12 bases separated the two germline ends. The CDR3 consists of 15 residues. CDR3 in amino acids: CASSFAGTFTGELFF. CDR3 coding DNA: TGCGCCAGCAGCTTTGCGGGGACTTTCACCGGGGAGCTGTTTTTT.

This chain links TRBV30 with TRBJ2-2; 8 nucleotides agree with TRBD1. With 2 bases clipped from V and 3 bases from J, the junction kept 5 bases outside the gene matches. The CDR3 totals 15 residues. Looked up from germline, CDR1 is GTSNPN and CDR2 is SVGIG (reference sequence). The CDR3 here is CAWSTGTGHTGELFF. CDR3 coding DNA: TGTGCCTGGAGTACCGGGACAGGTCACACCGGGGAGCTGTTTTTT.

V usage is TRBV2 and J usage is TRBJ2-7, with D perhaps matching TRBD2 (6 bases). The CDR3 length is 12 residues. Germline V gene sequence: CDR1 SNHLY, CDR2 FYNNEI. Trimming took off 3 bases at V and 6 bases at J, with 9 bases between the two ends. CDR3 protein: CASSDGGFEQYF. CDR3 DNA sequence: TGTGCCAGCAGTGATGGGGGGTTCGAGCAGTACTTC.

The chain couples TRBV5-1 to TRBJ1-6; 7 bases are a match to TRBD1. This CDR3 comprises 18 residues. The germline V gene has CDR1 SGHRS and CDR2 YFSETQ. After removal of 0 bases from V and 0 bases from J, the junction contained 6 bases not matched to a gene. The CDR3 nucleotides are TGCGCCAGCAGCTTGGCCGGGACAGCCCGCTCCTATAATTCACCCCTCCACTTT. It translates to CASSLAGTARSYNSPLHF. The variable domain in full, completed from reference TRBV5-1 and TRBJ1-6, reads KAGVTQTPRYLIKTRGQQVTLSCSPISGHRSVSWYQQTPGQGLQFLFEYFSETQRNKGNFPGRFSGRQFSNSRSEMNVSTLELGDSALYLCASSLAGTARSYNSPLHFGNGTRLTVT.

The rearrangement links TRBV25-1 to TRBJ2-1; D is perhaps TRBD2 (6 bases). This CDR3 spans 14 amino acids. Germline loops: CDR1 MGHDK, CDR2 SYGVNS. V shed 1 base and J shed 10 bases, with 14 bases lying between them. CDR3 nucleotides: TGTGCCAGCAGTGAATCCCCGCGGGGCTGGGAGCAGTTCTTC. Encoded protein: CASSESPRGWEQFF.

The rearrangement uses TRBV7-2 and TRBJ1-2, with D tentatively TRBD1 (5 bases). The CDR3 sequence is 15 residues long. The ends were cut back, 6 bases at V and 4 bases at J, with 18 bases in the middle. From germline, CDR1 is SGHTA and CDR2 FQGNSA. The CDR3 here is CASRSRRTSGYGYTF. CDR3 coding DNA: TGTGCCAGCAGATCAAGACGGACAAGTGGCTATGGCTACACCTTC.

Only one count was recorded for this clone. The rearrangement joins TRBV9 to TRBJ2-2, with 7 bases aligning to TRBD1. Looked up from germline, CDR1 is SGDLS and CDR2 is YYNGEE. V was clipped by 0 bases and J by 3 bases; unmatched bases: 8. The CDR3 is 17 amino acids. As DNA, the CDR3 is TGTGCCAGCAGCGTAGCCCCCGGGGACAGATACACCGGGGAGCTGTTTTTT. Translation: CASSVAPGDRYTGELFF.

The chain combines TRBV3-1 (or the pseudogene TRBV3-2) with TRBJ1-6, with TRBD1 matching 8 bases. Germline lookup yields CDR1 LGHDT and CDR2 YNNKEL (reference sequence). The CDR3 covers 16 residues. The junction had 10 bases not matched to a gene; V was cut back by 4 bases and J by 8 bases. DNA of the CDR3: TGTGCCAGCAGCCGGTCGACAGGGGCTATTGATTCACCCCTCCACTTT. Encoded protein: CASSRSTGAIDSPLHF.

The chain has TRBV19 and TRBJ1-6, with D perhaps TRBD1 (6 bases). Germline V gene sequence: CDR1 LNHDA, CDR2 SQIVND (reference sequence). V was clipped by 3 bases and J by 9 bases, with 24 bases between them. There are 18 residues in the CDR3. CDR3 coding DNA: TGTGCCAGTAGTATCGAGTTGAGGGCAGGGGCTAGAGGTTCACCCCTCCACTTT. Translation: CASSIELRAGARGSPLHF.